The clone carrying this T cell receptor (beta chain) occurred many times. The antigen is not known. This sample was taken from a study of regulatory T cells in long-lasting Graves disease. Whole-study findings and limits: With approximately 2,500 shared public clonotypes, persistent patients exceeded new patients, who shared about a thousand.

Building of the TCR beta libraries involved iRepertoire HTBI primers and Arm-PCR of CDR3 regions. One entry per CDR3 protein, called by TCRdb with MiXCR from the multiplex PCR reads. The data show about half a million distinct CDR3 sequences, about 12% seen once. Time point noted: newly diagnosed GD, antithyroid drugs for less than 3 months. Researchers made the TCR library from RNA that was extracted from PBMCs. American Thyroid Association guidelines were used to diagnose Graves' disease. Germline V CDR1 and CDR2: MDHEN, SYDVKM. Germline trimming cut 6 bases from V and 8 bases from J; bases unmatched to any gene: 13. CDR3 length: 16 amino acids. In addition, the sample was reused for a study of T cells in Graves' hyperthyroidism and ophthalmopathy. That work states: Patients with uncontrolled infections, other autoimmune diseases, pregnancy or lactation were excluded.

The sequence came from a young woman with Graves disease. This specimen consisted of peripheral blood mononuclear cells (PBMCs), obtained at new diagnosis, from a patient treated with antithyroid drugs. J is TRBJ1-4 and V is TRBV28; 9 bases fit TRBD1. The CDR3 sequence is CASSSTGTGNREKLFF. CDR3 in DNA: TGTGCCAGCAGCTCTACCGGGACAGGGAATCGGGAAAAACTGTTTTTT.